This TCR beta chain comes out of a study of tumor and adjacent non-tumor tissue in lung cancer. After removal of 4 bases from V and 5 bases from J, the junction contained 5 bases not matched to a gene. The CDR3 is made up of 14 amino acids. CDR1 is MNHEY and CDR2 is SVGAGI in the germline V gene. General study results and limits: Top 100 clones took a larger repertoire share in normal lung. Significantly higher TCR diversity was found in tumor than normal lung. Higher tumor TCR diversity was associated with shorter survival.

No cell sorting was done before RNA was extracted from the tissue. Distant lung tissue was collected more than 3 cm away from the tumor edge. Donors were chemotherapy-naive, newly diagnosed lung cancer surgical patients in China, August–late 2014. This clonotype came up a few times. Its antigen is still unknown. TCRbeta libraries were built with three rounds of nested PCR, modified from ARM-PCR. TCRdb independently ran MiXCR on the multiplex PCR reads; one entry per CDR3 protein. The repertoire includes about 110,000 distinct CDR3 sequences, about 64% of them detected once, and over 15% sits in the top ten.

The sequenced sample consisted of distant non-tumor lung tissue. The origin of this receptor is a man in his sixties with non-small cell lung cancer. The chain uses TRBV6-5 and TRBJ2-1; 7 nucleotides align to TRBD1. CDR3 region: CASSSPTGNNEQFF. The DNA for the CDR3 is TGTGCCAGCAGTTCCCCGACAGGGAACAATGAGCAGTTCTTC.